Listed here are 24 T cell receptor beta chains from one sample, sequenced in a study of shared clonotypes between healthy human individuals. Sequencing was performed with immunoSEQ multiplex PCR; in TCRdb, only in-frame clones are kept and a portion is missing. The table shows a few hundred thousand clones, with around three quarters occurring only once. Sequenced: PBMCs. Receptor source: a woman between 35 and 50 years old in good health. Some clones in this sample may be carry-over from other donors' samples.

The rearrangement links TRBV5-6 to TRBJ1-2; D is perhaps TRBD1 (5 bases). Germline V gene data show CDR1 as SGHDT and CDR2 as YYEEEE. The CDR3 runs 15 residues. V lost 4 bases, J lost 8 bases, and 21 bases lay in between. The CDR3: CASSPPRRDYEGYTF. The CDR3 nucleotides are TGTGCCAGCAGCCCCCCCAGGAGGGACTATGAGGGCTACACCTTC. The full variable domain, its missing parts supplied by reference TRBV5-6 and TRBJ1-2, is DAGVTQSPTHLIKTRGQQVTLRCSPKSGHDTVSWYQQALGQGPQFIFQYYEEEERQRGNFPDRFSGHQFPNYSSELNVNALLLGDSALYLCASSPPRRDYEGYTFGSGTRLTVV.

This clone appeared a single time. The DNA of the CDR3 is TGCAGCGTCGCAGCAGGGGGCGCGGAGACCCAGTACTTC. Translated, it gives CSVAAGGAETQYF. The V call is TRBV29-1, the J call TRBJ2-5, with 8 positions matching TRBD1. CDR3 length equals 13 residues. The germline gives CDR1 SQVTM, CDR2 ANQGSEA. Trimming took 6 bases from V and 5 from J; bases not matched to a gene: 8.

The rearrangement joins TRBV4-3 to TRBJ2-1, with D unclear. Per the germline V gene, CDR1 is LGHNA and CDR2 is YSLEER. CDR3 length: 14 amino acids. With 0 bases removed from V and 10 bases from J, the gap between germline ends came to 13 bases. For the CDR3, the DNA is TGCGCCAGCAGCCAAGATAGGGTTATGGGGGAGCAGTTCTTC. Its translation: CASSQDRVMGEQFF.

This rearrangement joins TRBV28 to TRBJ1-5, with 11 bases lining up with TRBD1. The CDR3 totals 16 residues. Trimming removed 5 bases from V and 3 bases from J; junction bases left unmatched: 6. The germline gives CDR1 MDHEN, CDR2 SYDVKM. CDR3 DNA sequence: TGTGCCAGCAGTCAAGGGACAGGGGGTCTCAATCAGCCCCAGCATTTT. Encoded protein: CASSQGTGGLNQPQHF.

The chain recombines TRBV30 with TRBJ2-2, with D perhaps TRBD2 (6 bases). The CDR3 has 15 residues. CDR1 and CDR2 (germline): GTSNPN, SVGIG (reference sequence). V lost 3 bases, J lost 1 base, and 12 bases lay in between. CDR3 DNA: TGTGCCTGGAGGGGAAAGGGACTGAACACCGGGGAGCTGTTTTTT. Encoded protein: CAWRGKGLNTGELFF.

Note on this clone: This CDR3 is also generated by other DNA sequences in the sample. This chain uses TRBV27 with TRBJ2-2; D is unresolved. The CDR3 has 12 amino acids. The V end was cut by 5 bases, the J end by 4 bases, with 5 bases between. Per germline, CDR1 MNHEY and CDR2 SMNVEV (reference sequence). The CDR3 sequence is CASSHPTGELFF. In DNA form, the CDR3 reads TGTGCCAGCAGTCACCCCACCGGGGAGCTGTTTTTT.

V gene TRBV7-3 combines with J gene TRBJ2-7; 7 bases are a match to TRBD1. Germline V gene sequence: CDR1 SGHTA, CDR2 FQGTGA. The CDR3 is made up of 14 amino acids. J gave up 4 bases and V 0 bases, and 3 bases lay outside the gene matches. The CDR3 bases are TGTGCCAGCAGCTTAACAGGGGGCCAGTACGAGCAGTACTTC. This codes for CASSLTGGQYEQYF.

The chain uses TRBV19 and TRBJ2-2; D gene unclear. V dropped 8 bases and J dropped 2 bases, with 6 bases sitting between them. The V gene's germline CDR1 is LNHDA and CDR2 SQIVND (reference sequence). CDR3 size: 12 residues. CDR3 residues: CASPLNTGELFF. CDR3 coding DNA: TGTGCCAGTCCGCTTAACACCGGGGAGCTGTTTTTT.

This clone was counted a single time. The chain uses TRBV1 and TRBJ1-5; the D call in the table, TRBD1, was not verified against the DNA. TRBV1 is marked as a pseudogene. The CDR3 is 15 amino acids. Here the CDR3 reads CTSSHYAGPWAAQHF. The CDR3 nucleotides are TGCACCAGCAGCCACTACGCAGGGCCCTGGGCAGCCCAGCATTTT.

The V gene is TRBV7-7, the J gene TRBJ2-2, with no clear D. V was pared by 5 bases and J by 6 bases, with 13 bases between. CDR1 and CDR2 (germline): SSHAT, FNYEAQ (reference sequence). The CDR3 length is 14 residues. The CDR3 protein is CASSPDGWAGELFF. The CDR3 bases are TGTGCCAGCAGCCCGGACGGCTGGGCCGGGGAGCTGTTTTTT.

J is TRBJ2-2 and V is TRBV9; no definite D call. With 3 bases removed from V and 5 bases from J, the gap between germline ends came to 11 bases. The CDR3 loop spans 14 amino acids. CDR1 and CDR2 from the germline V gene are SGDLS and YYNGEE. The CDR3: CASSAGLTTGELFF. The CDR3 DNA follows: TGTGCCAGCAGCGCGGGCCTAACTACCGGGGAGCTGTTTTTT. The full variable domain, with the rest looked up from reference TRBV9 and TRBJ2-2, is DSGVTQTPKHLITATGQRVTLRCSPRSGDLSVYWYQQSLDQGLQFLIQYYNGEERAKGNILERFSAQQFPDLHSELNLSSLELGDSALYFCASSAGLTTGELFFGEGSRLTVL.

The rearrangement joins TRBV7-9 to TRBJ2-3; possibly TRBD1 for D (6 bases). The CDR3 is made up of 14 amino acids. The germline gives CDR1 SEHNR, CDR2 FQNEAQ (reference sequence). Trimming pared 0 bases from V and 5 bases from J, leaving 9 bases between. The CDR3 region is CASSLAPGQDTQYF. CDR3 DNA sequence: TGTGCCAGCAGCTTAGCCCCGGGACAAGATACGCAGTATTTT. The entire variable domain, with the rest obtained from reference TRBV7-9 and TRBJ2-3, is as follows: DTGVSQNPRHKITKRGQNVTFRCDPISEHNRLYWYRQTLGQGPEFLTYFQNEAQLEKSRLLSDRFSAERPKGSFSTLEIQRTEQGDSAMYLCASSLAPGQDTQYFGPGTRLTVL.

V gene TRBV25-1 combines with J gene TRBJ1-2; the D gene is possibly TRBD1 (6 bases). The germline gives CDR1 MGHDK, CDR2 SYGVNS. Trimming stripped 3 bases from V and 9 bases from J, with 17 bases between. CDR3 length equals 14 residues. CDR3 in DNA: TGTGCCAGCAGTGATTGGGGGGGACACAGTAGCTACACCTTC. It specifies CASSDWGGHSSYTF.

A remark on this clone: This likely traces to a read error, being one base from a far larger clone. The chain couples TRBV30 to TRBJ1-5, with D perhaps TRBD1 (5 bases). The CDR3 has 14 residues. Germline lookup yields CDR1 GTSNPN and CDR2 SVGIG (reference sequence). The CDR3 DNA is TGTGCCTGGACTGACAGCGCCGTAATGCAGCCCCGGCATTTT. This sequence encodes CAWTDSAVMQPRHF.

The J gene is TRBJ2-3, the V gene TRBV5-8; 7 positions match TRBD2. The CDR3 is made up of 15 amino acids. Germline V CDR1 and CDR2: SGHTS, YDEGEE. The V gene end was trimmed by 4 bases and the J gene end by 3 bases; junction bases not matched to a gene: 8. This CDR3 reads CASSGRAGRTDTQYF. The CDR3 nucleotides read TGTGCCAGCAGCGGAAGAGCGGGACGAACAGATACGCAGTATTTT.

Details on this clone: The same CDR3 can be traced to other DNA sequences in this sample. The rearrangement uses TRBV4-1 and TRBJ2-7, with 8 positions matching TRBD1. The CDR3 is 14 amino acids. Germline V gene data show CDR1 as MGHRA and CDR2 as YSYEKL. V gave up 4 bases and J gave up 3 bases; unmatched junction bases: 5. The CDR3 bases are TGCGCCAGCAGCCTCGGACAGGGCCTCTACGAGCAGTACTTC. Its translation: CASSLGQGLYEQYF.

The chain links TRBV7-9 to TRBJ2-2; the match to TRBD2 covers 8 bases. CDR3 length equals 14 residues. Germline V CDR1 and CDR2: SEHNR, FQNEAQ (reference sequence). J gave up 7 bases and V 4 bases, and 5 bases lay outside the gene matches. The CDR3 loop reads CASSSSGLNGELFF. The CDR3 nucleotides read TGTGCCAGCAGCTCTAGCGGGCTGAACGGGGAGCTGTTTTTT.

This sequence joins TRBV10-2 and TRBJ2-3, with D unresolved. V lost 5 bases, J lost 1 base, and 7 bases lay in between. CDR1 and CDR2 (germline): WSHSY, SAAADI. The CDR3 loop spans 13 amino acids. This CDR3 is CASSTGRTDTQYF. As DNA, the CDR3 is TGCGCCAGCAGTACGGGCCGCACAGATACGCAGTATTTT.

This chain uses TRBV10-1 with TRBJ2-1, with TRBD2 matching over 8 bases. V trimming: 3 bases; J trimming: 6 bases; junction bases outside the gene matches: 4. This CDR3 has 14 residues. Germline V CDR1 and CDR2: WNHNN, SYGVQD (reference sequence). The chain's CDR3 is CASSDSGVSNEQFF. The DNA of the CDR3 is TGCGCCAGCAGTGATAGCGGGGTCAGCAATGAGCAGTTCTTC.

The J gene is TRBJ1-1, the V gene TRBV7-9, with TRBD1 identical over 7 bases. Germline values: CDR1 SEHNR, CDR2 FQNEAQ (reference sequence). V lost 5 bases, J lost 3 bases, and 6 bases stayed unmatched. CDR3 length: 14 amino acids. The CDR3 loop reads CASSTTGADTEAFF. The DNA for the CDR3 is TGTGCCAGCAGCACCACAGGGGCGGACACTGAAGCTTTCTTT.

The chain employs TRBV7-3 and TRBJ1-1, with TRBD1 as a possible D gene (6 bases). V was trimmed by 3 bases and J by 1 base, leaving 9 bases between them. The length of the CDR3 is 14 residues. Germline V gene lookup returns CDR1 SGHTA and CDR2 FQGTGA. CDR3 DNA: TGTGCCAGCAGCTTTACAGGGACGAACACTGAAGCTTTCTTT. Amino acid sequence: CASSFTGTNTEAFF.

The chain has TRBV6-5 and TRBJ1-5; D not resolved. CDR1 MNHEY and CDR2 SVGAGI come from the germline V gene. Trimming left V 2 bases short and J 1 base short, with 3 bases between. The CDR3 loop spans 13 amino acids. Written as DNA, the CDR3 is TGTGCCAGCAGTTACGACAGCAATCAGCCCCAGCATTTT. Translation: CASSYDSNQPQHF.

The rearrangement links TRBV6-1 to TRBJ1-5; D is unresolved. Germline CDR1 is MNHNS and CDR2 is SASEGT. Trimming pared 0 bases from V and 3 bases from J, leaving 9 bases between. The CDR3 covers 15 residues. The CDR3 spells CASSEARGFNQPQHF. The CDR3 DNA reads TGTGCCAGCAGTGAAGCGCGTGGGTTCAATCAGCCCCAGCATTTT.

J is TRBJ2-5 and V is TRBV30; weak D call: TRBD2 (5 bases). V was trimmed by 0 bases and J by 3 bases, leaving 8 bases between them. The CDR3 consists of 13 residues. The germline V gene encodes CDR1 GTSNPN and CDR2 SVGIG (reference sequence). The CDR3 loop reads CAWSVSREETQYF. The CDR3 nucleotides are TGTGCCTGGAGTGTTTCGCGGGAAGAGACCCAGTACTTC.